This T cell receptor (beta chain) was profiled in a study of immune evolution from preneoplasia to lung adenocarcinoma. V lost 5 bases and J lost 3, with 11 bases in between. Germline assignment: CDR1 SGHNT and CDR2 YENEEA. The CDR3 is made up of 13 amino acids. Study results and caveats: Later-stage lesions seemingly showed higher T cell density and diversity than normal lung. Top clone frequencies peaked in normal lung, apparently declining through invasive adenocarcinoma.

With respect to this clone: Its antigen is still unknown.

Sequenced by immunoSEQ multiplex PCR; TCRdb stores in-frame clones only, minus some. Here the sample spans around 40,000 clones, less than 80% being singletons. Specimen: FFPE invasive lung adenocarcinoma tissue. The chain employs TRBV11-3 and TRBJ2-7, with TRBD1 as a possible D gene (6 bases). The source of this sequence is a person between 60 and 69 years old with lung adenocarcinoma. The CDR3 loop reads CASSPDSNYEQYF. The CDR3 DNA follows: TGTGCCAGCAGCCCGGACAGTAACTACGAGCAGTACTTC.